This T cell receptor beta chain was profiled in a study of blood T cells in healthy people across ages. A sample-barcoded 5' primer and a J-beta primer mix were used in a second PCR of about 6 to 11 cycles. TCRdb analysed the 5' RACE reads with MiXCR anew, one entry per CDR3 protein. The sample shows approximately 1,700,000 distinct CDR3 sequences, about two fifths of them seen only once. Germline assignment: CDR1 ENHRY and CDR2 SYGVKD. The CDR3 length is 14 residues. J gave up 4 bases and V 7 bases, and 9 bases lay outside the gene matches. The specimen sequenced was blood. This chain links TRBV10-3 with TRBJ1-2, with 7 bases identical to TRBD1. This TCR was sampled from a human donor in good health. CDR3 bases: TGTGCCATCAATGCTCGGGGACAGACCTATGGCTACACCTTC. This sequence encodes CAINARGQTYGYTF.